This T cell receptor beta chain came from a study of blood T cell repertoires in COVID-19. Study context: Acute and convalescent COVID-19 specimens originated in the United States, Italy and Spain. Sources were T cells, B-cell-depleted T cells, or PBMCs; the material itself was cDNA or gDNA.

Repertoires were generated with immunoSEQ multiplex PCR, while TCRdb's copy carries only in-frame clones and drops some. The sample records approximately 150,000 clones, roughly 83% being singletons. Germline V gene lookup returns CDR1 LNHDA and CDR2 SQIVND (reference sequence). V gave up 4 bases and J gave up 10 bases, with 17 bases separating them. The CDR3 runs 15 residues. Sequencing was done on a sample of peripheral blood. The sequence was obtained from a woman of 80 years or more with acute or convalescent COVID-19. This chain joins TRBV19 and TRBJ1-6, with D possibly matching TRBD1 (6 bases). In DNA, the CDR3 is TGTGCCAGTAGTACCGTACAGGGTTTTCAATCACCCCTCCACTTT. Protein product: CASSTVQGFQSPLHF. Full variable domain (outside the CDR3, taken from reference TRBV19 and TRBJ1-6): DGGITQSPKYLFRKEGQNVTLSCEQNLNHDAMYWYRQDPGQGLRLIYYSQIVNDFQKGDIAEGYSVSREKKESFPLTVTSAQKNPTAFYLCASSTVQGFQSPLHFGNGTRLTVT.